This T cell receptor beta chain is drawn from a study of T cell repertoires in cytomegalovirus infection. Overall study findings and caveats: HLA-C-restricted CMV clonotypes gave the most frequent clonotype in two of eight donors.

Germline V lookup: CDR1 MDHEN, CDR2 SYDVKM. This CDR3 is 13 amino acids long. V was shortened by 8 bases and J by 7 bases, with 15 bases between the two germline ends. Details on this clonotype: Its target is not known.

MiXCR, applied by TCRdb to the reads, yields one record per CDR3 protein. Among about 740,000 distinct CDR3 sequences listed, 35% to 45% were seen once. This chain joins TRBV28 and TRBJ1-5; a weak D match, TRBD1 (5 bases). This clonotype was obtained from a human donor in good health (CMV status not recorded). Some clones in this sample may be carry-over from other donors' samples. The sequenced sample was PBMCs. The CDR3 protein is CASLGGLGQPQHF. The CDR3, as DNA: TGTGCCAGCTTGGGGGGTTTGGGACAGCCCCAGCATTTT.